The 23 T cell receptor beta chains given below trace back to one sample, sequenced in a study of CD8 T cells in Susac syndrome. With random hexamers, reverse transcription was performed on about 0.45 to 1 ug of RNA. TCRdb re-derived calls from the immunoSEQ multiplex PCR reads in MiXCR, one entry per CDR3 protein. The sample records roughly 190,000 distinct CDR3 sequences, nearly 97% being singletons. Sequenced material: CD4+ T cells from PBMCs. These receptors were collected from a human donor with Susac syndrome.

This clonotype was found once. The chain recombines TRBV20-1 with TRBJ2-3, with a tentative D call TRBD2 (6 bases). The CDR3 sequence is 16 residues long. Germline lookup yields CDR1 DFQATT and CDR2 SNEGSKA (reference sequence). With 3 bases removed from V and 4 bases from J, the gap between germline ends came to 20 bases. The CDR3 region is CSASIGASGVSDTQYF. CDR3 bases: TGCAGTGCTAGCATAGGGGCCTCGGGGGTATCAGATACGCAGTATTTT.

V and J are TRBV5-1 and TRBJ2-3; the match to TRBD2 covers 10 bases. Trimming removed 0 bases from V and 4 bases from J; junction bases left unmatched: 2. The CDR3 runs to 15 residues. CDR1 is SGHRS and CDR2 is YFSETQ in the germline V gene. The CDR3 DNA is TGCGCCAGCAGCTTGGAACTAGCGGGGTCAGATACGCAGTATTTT. Its translation is CASSLELAGSDTQYF.

This chain connects TRBV19 to TRBJ2-5, with D possibly being TRBD1 (5 bases). Germline CDR1 and CDR2: LNHDA and SQIVND (reference sequence). The CDR3 runs to 13 residues. With 5 bases removed from V and 10 bases from J, the gap between germline ends came to 17 bases. The CDR3 bases are TGTGCCAGTAGTGAGTCCCGACAGTGGGACCAGTACTTC. Its translation: CASSESRQWDQYF.

The V call is TRBV15, the J call TRBJ2-1, with 7 bases aligning to TRBD2. This CDR3 has 15 amino acids. After removal of 5 bases from V and 1 base from J, the junction contained 5 bases not matched to a gene. Germline V gene data show CDR1 as LNHNV and CDR2 as YYDKDF (reference sequence). CDR3 in amino acids: CATSVGSGSYNEQFF. CDR3 DNA sequence: TGTGCCACCAGCGTGGGTAGCGGGTCCTACAATGAGCAGTTCTTC. Drawing the rest from reference TRBV15 and TRBJ2-1, the complete variable domain is DAMVIQNPRYQVTQFGKPVTLSCSQTLNHNVMYWYQQKSSQAPKLLFHYYDKDFNNEADTPDNFQSRRPNTSFCFLDIRSPGLGDTAMYLCATSVGSGSYNEQFFGPGTRLTVL.

This clonotype was recorded only once. This chain uses TRBV12-5 with TRBJ2-1, with D maybe TRBD2 (6 bases). In germline, CDR1 is LGHNT, CDR2 FRNRAP. The germline V and J ends were trimmed by 7 bases and 0 bases, with 13 bases remaining between them. The length of the CDR3 is 15 residues. Written as DNA, the CDR3 is TGTGCTAGTGCTGGCGGGACGGTCTCCTACAATGAGCAGTTCTTC. Its translation is CASAGGTVSYNEQFF. The full variable domain, in which reference TRBV12-5 and TRBJ2-1 provide the parts outside the CDR3, is DARVTQTPRHKVTEMGQEVTMRCQPILGHNTVFWYRQTMMQGLELLAYFRNRAPLDDSGMPKDRFSAEMPDATLATLKIQPSEPRDSAVYFCASAGGTVSYNEQFFGPGTRLTVL.

The chain has TRBV5-4 and TRBJ1-1; 7 nucleotides align to TRBD1. Per germline, CDR1 SGHNT and CDR2 YYREEE (reference sequence). Trimming took 0 bases from V and 3 from J; bases not matched to a gene: 8. The CDR3 covers 16 residues. CDR3 sequence (DNA): TGTGCCAGCAGCTTGGTCAGGGGGAATGTGGACACTGAAGCTTTCTTT. Its protein is CASSLVRGNVDTEAFF. Drawing the rest from reference TRBV5-4 and TRBJ1-1, the complete variable domain is ETGVTQSPTHLIKTRGQQVTLRCSSQSGHNTVSWYQQALGQGPQFIFQYYREEENGRGNFPPRFSGLQFPNYSSELNVNALELDDSALYLCASSLVRGNVDTEAFFGQGTRLTVV.

The chain joins TRBV5-4 to TRBJ2-2; 9 bases are shared with TRBD1. V shed 4 bases, J shed 3 bases, and the junction held 7 bases outside the gene matches. In germline, CDR1 is SGHNT, CDR2 YYREEE (reference sequence). The CDR3 totals 16 residues. CDR3 DNA sequence: TGTGCCAGCAGCCTGCAGGGACAGGGATACACCGGGGAGCTGTTTTTT. The encoded protein is CASSLQGQGYTGELFF.

The rearrangement uses TRBV10-3 and TRBJ2-3, with TRBD1 identical over 9 bases. The CDR3 length is 13 residues. CDR1 and CDR2 from the germline V gene are ENHRY and SYGVKD. With 6 bases clipped from V and 4 bases from J, the junction kept 2 bases outside the gene matches. CDR3 loop: CAIRGTGPDTQYF. CDR3 DNA sequence: TGTGCCATCAGGGGGACAGGGCCAGATACGCAGTATTTT.

This chain links TRBV20-1 with TRBJ2-2, with 9 bases that match TRBD1. Per germline, CDR1 DFQATT and CDR2 SNEGSKA (reference sequence). The ends lost 6 bases at V and 4 bases at J; junction bases unmatched: 12. The CDR3 covers 16 residues. CDR3 in DNA: TGCAGTGCCGCGATCCGGGACAGGGAGGCCACCGGGGAGCTGTTTTTT. Its protein is CSAAIRDREATGELFF.

This clonotype was detected only once. This rearrangement joins TRBV4-3 to TRBJ2-1; 9 bases line up with TRBD2. The CDR3 length is 15 residues. CDR1 is LGHNA, CDR2 YSLEER, per germline. The V gene end was trimmed by 0 bases and the J gene end by 6 bases; junction bases not matched to a gene: 3. The CDR3: CASSQEGGGANEQFF. CDR3 coding DNA: TGCGCCAGCAGCCAAGAGGGCGGGGGGGCCAATGAGCAGTTCTTC.

CDR3 bases: TGCAGTGCTTACAGTGGACAGGGAGGTATCGATACGCAGTATTTT. Translated: CSAYSGQGGIDTQYF. The V call is TRBV20-1, the J call TRBJ2-3; 8 bases map to TRBD1. The V segment lost 5 bases and the J segment 6 bases; nucleotides outside the gene matches: 13. Germline lookup yields CDR1 DFQATT and CDR2 SNEGSKA (reference sequence). The CDR3 totals 15 residues.

The DNA for the CDR3 is TGTGCCAGCAGCTTAAGGACAGGGGATGGTGGCTACACCTTC. This sequence encodes CASSLRTGDGGYTF. The gene calls are TRBV7-3 and TRBJ1-2; 9 bases map to TRBD1. The CDR3 runs 14 residues. CDR1 SGHTA and CDR2 FQGTGA come from the germline V gene. V lost 1 base and J lost 7; bases outside the gene matches: 4.

The chain has TRBV4-3 and TRBJ2-1, with TRBD2 matching 8 bases. CDR1 and CDR2 (germline): LGHNA, YSLEER. The CDR3 is 17 amino acids. V trimming: 1 base; J trimming: 0 bases; junction bases outside the gene matches: 5. In DNA, the CDR3 is TGCGCCAGCAGCCAAGGGACTAGCCAAAGCTCCTACAATGAGCAGTTCTTC. This encodes CASSQGTSQSSYNEQFF.

The chain employs TRBV9 and TRBJ1-1; D is ambiguous. The CDR3 covers 15 residues. Trimming shortened V by 3 bases and J by 4 bases, and 16 bases separated the two germline ends. Looked up from germline, CDR1 is SGDLS and CDR2 is YYNGEE. The CDR3 sequence: CASSAGLTEGTEAFF. CDR3 in DNA: TGTGCCAGCAGCGCAGGTTTAACAGAAGGCACTGAAGCTTTCTTT. Drawing the rest from reference TRBV9 and TRBJ1-1, the complete variable domain is DSGVTQTPKHLITATGQRVTLRCSPRSGDLSVYWYQQSLDQGLQFLIQYYNGEERAKGNILERFSAQQFPDLHSELNLSSLELGDSALYFCASSAGLTEGTEAFFGQGTRLTVV.

The table lists this clonotype with a few counts. The CDR3 loop reads CSAGQGVGQPQHF. For the CDR3, the DNA is TGCAGTGCTGGACAGGGGGTGGGTCAGCCCCAGCATTTT. The V gene is TRBV20-1, the J gene TRBJ1-5, with 10 bases that match TRBD1. In germline, CDR1 is DFQATT, CDR2 SNEGSKA (reference sequence). The V segment lost 5 bases and the J segment 6 bases; nucleotides outside the gene matches: 4. There are 13 residues in the CDR3.

The genes are TRBV30 and TRBJ2-7; unclear D gene. The CDR3 contains 14 residues. CDR1 and CDR2 (germline): GTSNPN, SVGIG (reference sequence). Deletions cut 0 bases from V and 3 bases from J, with 12 bases between. DNA of the CDR3: TGTGCCTGGAGTGTCCTTGGACCCCTCTACGAGCAGTACTTC. Protein product: CAWSVLGPLYEQYF.

CDR3 in amino acids: CATSAQVGADEQYF. CDR3 nucleotides: TGTGCCACCAGCGCGCAGGTCGGGGCCGACGAGCAGTACTTC. This chain joins TRBV15 and TRBJ2-7, with D perhaps TRBD1 or TRBD2 (5 bases each). Looked up from germline, CDR1 is LNHNV and CDR2 is YYDKDF (reference sequence). The V end lost 5 bases, the J end lost 5 bases, and 16 bases lay between the germline ends. The CDR3 extends over 14 amino acids.

The rearrangement links TRBV5-4 to TRBJ2-2, with 9 positions matching TRBD1. V shed 3 bases and J 3 bases; nucleotides not matched to a gene: 6. This CDR3 region has 16 residues. CDR1 is SGHNT and CDR2 is YYREEE in the germline V gene (reference sequence). CDR3 bases: TGTGCCAGCAGCTCCGAAACAGGGGGCTACACCGGGGAGCTGTTTTTT. Translation: CASSSETGGYTGELFF.

This clonotype showed up just once. The chain has TRBV30 and TRBJ2-3; 8 bases line up with TRBD1. CDR1 is GTSNPN and CDR2 is SVGIG in the germline V gene (reference sequence). There are 15 residues in the CDR3. V was pared by 0 bases and J by 3 bases, with 5 bases of the junction left unmatched. CDR3 in DNA: TGTGCCTGGAGTGTAACAGGGGGGCGAACAGATACGCAGTATTTT. Amino acids: CAWSVTGGRTDTQYF.

This clonotype was seen once. V usage is TRBV20-1 and J usage is TRBJ2-5; no clear D. V was pared by 0 bases and J by 11 bases, with 16 bases between. The CDR3 is made up of 13 amino acids. The germline V gene has CDR1 DFQATT and CDR2 SNEGSKA (reference sequence). The CDR3 coding sequence is TGCAGTGCTAGAGAATTGAGCCAAGATCGTCAGTACTTC. This gives the protein CSARELSQDRQYF.

In nucleotides, the CDR3 is TGTGCCAGCAGTCGGGGAACAAACACCGGGGAGCTGTTTTTT. It encodes CASSRGTNTGELFF. This chain links TRBV27 with TRBJ2-2, with D perhaps matching TRBD2 (5 bases). Trimming pared 5 bases from V and 2 bases from J, leaving 9 bases between. There are 14 residues in the CDR3. Germline CDR1 reads MNHEY; CDR2 reads SMNVEV (reference sequence).

This clonotype has only one observation. The chain combines TRBV3-1 with TRBJ2-7, with 7 bases identical to TRBD2. In germline, CDR1 is LGHDT, CDR2 YNNKEL (reference sequence). V dropped 4 bases and J dropped 0; count of bases not matched to a gene: 9. The CDR3 is 16 residues long. DNA of the CDR3: TGTGCCAGCAGCCGAGTTACGGGGGGTTCCTCCTACGAGCAGTACTTC. Translation gives CASSRVTGGSSYEQYF.

This rearrangement joins TRBV12-3 or TRBV12-4 to TRBJ1-1; no clear D gene. The CDR3 runs to 13 residues. The V and J ends lost 8 bases and 0 bases respectively, with 10 bases between them. DNA for the CDR3: TGTGCCAGCGGACTATATATGAACACTGAAGCTTTCTTT. This codes for CASGLYMNTEAFF.